This entry lists 14 T cell receptor beta chains sequenced from one sample in a study of memory CD4+ T cells and cytomegalovirus serostatus. Produced via immunoSEQ multiplex PCR; TCRdb's table is partial and in-frame only. The table lists 55,000 or so clones, 80% to 90% of them singletons. Single viable CD3+CD4+CD8-CD45RO+ cells were sorted as the memory CD4+ T cells. The sample was memory CD4+ T cells from blood. These receptor sequences come from an adult in good health and CMV-seropositive.

The rearrangement uses TRBV5-6 and TRBJ2-6, with a weak D call TRBD1 (6 bases). The germline V gene encodes CDR1 SGHDT and CDR2 YYEEEE. The CDR3 loop spans 18 amino acids. Trimming removed 1 base from V and 0 bases from J, with 14 bases in between. CDR3 nucleotide sequence: TGTGCCAGCAGCTTGTATCGGACAGAAGTCTCTGGGGCCAACGTCCTGACTTTC. Encoded protein: CASSLYRTEVSGANVLTF.

The J gene is TRBJ1-2, the V gene TRBV30; maybe TRBD1 (5 bases). Germline CDR1 GTSNPN, CDR2 SVGIG (reference sequence). The CDR3 length is 11 residues. V was pared by 4 bases and J by 7 bases, with 10 bases between. CDR3 sequence: CAWTLGAGYTF. The CDR3 DNA reads as TGTGCCTGGACCCTTGGGGCTGGCTACACCTTC. The variable domain in full, with the rest retrieved from reference TRBV30 and TRBJ1-2, is SQTIHQWPATLVQPVGSPLSLECTVEGTSNPNLYWYRQAAGRGLQLLFYSVGIGQISSEVPQNLSASRPQDRQFILSSKKLLLSDSGFYLCAWTLGAGYTFGSGTRLTVV.

The CDR3 loop reads CASTPPSGTRNIQYF. DNA of the CDR3: TGTGCCAGTACCCCCCCTTCCGGGACTAGGAACATTCAGTACTTC. The chain is built from TRBV19 and TRBJ2-4, with TRBD2 matching 8 bases. CDR1 and CDR2 (germline): LNHDA, SQIVND (reference sequence). CDR3 size: 15 residues. V dropped 7 bases and J dropped 7; count of bases not matched to a gene: 12.

The rearrangement joins TRBV13 to TRBJ1-1; 8 bases agree with TRBD1. The CDR3 is 15 amino acids. Germline V gene sequence: CDR1 PRHDT, CDR2 FYEKMQ (reference sequence). The J segment lost 1 base and the V segment lost 5 bases, leaving 6 bases of the junction unmatched. The CDR3 spells CASSPRGRGNTEAFF. CDR3 bases: TGTGCCAGCAGCCCCAGGGGGCGCGGGAACACTGAAGCTTTCTTT.

This rearrangement joins TRBV18 to TRBJ1-2, with D unclear. Trimming took off 3 bases at V and 3 bases at J, with 8 bases between the two ends. The CDR3 runs to 13 residues. Germline CDR1 KGHSH, CDR2 LQKENI. In DNA, the CDR3 is TGTGCCAGCTCACCGGCGGACGACTATGGCTACACCTTC. This gives the protein CASSPADDYGYTF.

The chain couples TRBV7-2 to TRBJ2-1; TRBD1 matches at 8 bases. CDR1 and CDR2 (germline): SGHTA, FQGNSA. The J segment lost 8 bases and the V segment lost 7 bases, leaving 10 bases of the junction unmatched. This CDR3 has 14 residues. The CDR3 here is CASTRQGRSYEQFF. CDR3 in DNA: TGTGCCAGCACCCGACAGGGGCGCAGTTATGAGCAGTTCTTC.

This clone was recorded a few times. This chain connects TRBV7-2 to TRBJ1-3; 7 nucleotides align to TRBD1. Germline V gives CDR1 SGHTA, CDR2 FQGNSA. The CDR3 extends over 18 amino acids. J was trimmed by 4 bases and V by 1 base; bases with no gene match: 13. The CDR3: CASSLDPPGTALGNTIYF. In DNA form, the CDR3 reads TGTGCCAGCAGCTTAGATCCTCCGGGGACAGCTTTAGGAAACACCATATATTTT.

The chain uses TRBV7-2 and TRBJ2-1, with TRBD1 matching over 10 bases. CDR3 length: 15 residues. Germline CDR1 reads SGHTA; CDR2 reads FQGNSA. V shed 6 bases, J shed 9 bases, and the junction held 11 bases outside the gene matches. The CDR3 region has the DNA TGTGCCAGCAGTATGCCGGGACAGGGGAAATTTGAGCAGTTCTTC. It specifies CASSMPGQGKFEQFF.

This CDR3 is CASRTSGGAEETQYF. The DNA of the CDR3 is TGCGCCAGCAGGACTAGCGGGGGGGCAGAGGAGACCCAGTACTTC. This sequence joins TRBV5-1 and TRBJ2-5; TRBD2 matches 14 bases. Losses at the gene ends were 5 bases for V and 5 bases for J; bases not matched to a gene: 5. The CDR3 contains 15 residues. CDR1 SGHRS and CDR2 YFSETQ come from the germline V gene.

The rearrangement links TRBV27 to TRBJ1-4; TRBD1 agrees at 8 bases. V dropped 5 bases and J dropped 11; count of bases not matched to a gene: 4. The CDR3 sequence is 12 residues long. The germline gives CDR1 MNHEY, CDR2 SMNVEV (reference sequence). The CDR3 coding sequence is TGTGCCAGCAGTGGACAGGGAGGGAAACTGTTTTTT. This translates into CASSGQGGKLFF.

The chain is built from TRBV6-1 and TRBJ1-1; 8 positions match TRBD1. In germline, CDR1 is MNHNS, CDR2 SASEGT. The length of the CDR3 is 14 residues. J lost 5 bases, V lost 3 bases, and 5 bases had no gene match. The DNA for the CDR3 is TGTGCCAGCAGTGACAGGGGGCGAGGAACTGAAGCTTTCTTT. Translation: CASSDRGRGTEAFF.

The rearrangement links TRBV5-1 to TRBJ1-4; maybe TRBD1 (5 bases). The CDR3 contains 15 residues. Germline V gives CDR1 SGHRS, CDR2 YFSETQ. Trimming cost V 0 bases and J 8 bases, with 14 bases left between them. The CDR3 is CASSLGGGESEKLFF. DNA for the CDR3: TGCGCCAGCAGCTTGGGAGGAGGGGAAAGCGAAAAACTGTTTTTT.

The chain couples TRBV5-8 to TRBJ2-4; D is possibly TRBD1 (5 bases). Trimming took 1 base from V and 1 from J, leaving 6 bases between them. The germline gives CDR1 SGHTS, CDR2 YDEGEE. This CDR3 is built from 14 residues. CDR3 bases: TGTGCCAGCAGCTTGAAGGGGGCCAAAAACATTCAGTACTTC. Amino acid sequence: CASSLKGAKNIQYF.

V is TRBV5-1 and J is TRBJ1-1; TRBD1 agrees at 9 bases. CDR1 is SGHRS and CDR2 is YFSETQ in the germline V gene. The CDR3 has 14 residues. V shed 4 bases, J shed 6 bases, and the junction held 7 bases outside the gene matches. In DNA, the CDR3 is TGCGCCAGCAGCCACGGGACAGGGAATTCTGAAGCTTTCTTT. Its protein product is CASSHGTGNSEAFF.